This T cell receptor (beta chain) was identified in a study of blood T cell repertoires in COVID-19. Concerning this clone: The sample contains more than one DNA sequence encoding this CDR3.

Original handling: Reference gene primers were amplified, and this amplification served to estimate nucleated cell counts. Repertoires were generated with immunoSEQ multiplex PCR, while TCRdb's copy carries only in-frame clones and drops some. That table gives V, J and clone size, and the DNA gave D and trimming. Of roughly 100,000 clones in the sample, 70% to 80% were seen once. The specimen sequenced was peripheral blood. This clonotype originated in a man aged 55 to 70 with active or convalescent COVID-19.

CDR3 sequence (DNA): TGTGCCAGCAGCTTCTCGCGGTCAGAGCAGTTCTTC. This translates into CASSFSRSEQFF. The J gene is TRBJ2-1, the V gene TRBV12-3 or TRBV12-4; D not resolved. V lost 6 bases, J lost 10 bases, and 13 bases lay in between. CDR3 length: 12 residues.